These 4 T cell receptor beta chains were all obtained from the same sample, sequenced in a study of blood T cell repertoires in COVID-19. TCRdb's copy holds only in-frame clones and misses some; the assay was immunoSEQ multiplex PCR. The sample shows about 150,000 clones, about 88% of them seen only once. The sequenced material came from PBMCs or T cells enriched from blood (not recorded which). All receptors derive from a man between 50 and 59 years old who had recovered from COVID-19.

This clone was seen a single time. This sequence joins TRBV7-2 and TRBJ2-5, with D tentatively TRBD1 (5 bases). Per germline, CDR1 SGHTA and CDR2 FQGNSA. The CDR3 loop spans 13 amino acids. Trimming took 0 bases from V and 5 from J, leaving 7 bases between them. This chain's CDR3 is CASSLAGVETQYF. The CDR3 region has the DNA TGTGCCAGCAGCTTAGCAGGGGTTGAGACCCAGTACTTC.

The J gene is TRBJ2-1, the V gene TRBV6-6, with 8 positions matching TRBD2. The length of the CDR3 is 14 residues. Per the germline V gene, CDR1 is MNHNY and CDR2 is SVGAGI (reference sequence). Unmatched junction bases numbered 5, after V lost 2 bases and J lost 8 bases. In DNA form, the CDR3 reads TGTGCCAGCAGTTACGGCGGGGGGCCCGATGAGCAGTTCTTC. Translation: CASSYGGGPDEQFF.

The chain couples TRBV15 to TRBJ1-6; 7 nucleotides agree with TRBD1. The V gene end was trimmed by 0 bases and the J gene end by 8 bases; junction bases not matched to a gene: 7. The CDR3 spans 16 residues. Per the germline V gene, CDR1 is LNHNV and CDR2 is YYDKDF (reference sequence). DNA of the CDR3: TGTGCCACCAGCAGAGATGGAAACAGGGGCTATTCACCCCTCCACTTT. It is translated as CATSRDGNRGYSPLHF.

The rearrangement links TRBV6-2 or TRBV6-3 to TRBJ1-5; D unclear. In germline, CDR1 is MNHEY, CDR2 SVGEGT. V shed 2 bases and J shed 0 bases, with 11 bases lying between them. The CDR3 has 16 amino acids. CDR3 coding DNA: TGTGCCAGCAGTTACGGGCCGGGAGCTAGCAATCAGCCCCAGCATTTT. It encodes CASSYGPGASNQPQHF.